The 20 T cell receptor beta chains below all came from one sample that was sequenced in a study of T cell responses to AZD1222 COVID-19 vaccine. Sequencing was performed with immunoSEQ multiplex PCR; in TCRdb, only in-frame clones are kept and a portion is missing. The table includes approximately 150,000 clones, under 95% detected once. The sequencing used peripheral blood, collected 28 days after the second AZD1222 dose. The source is an adult who received the AZD1222 COVID-19 vaccine.

This clone was counted between two and nine times. This chain uses TRBV7-9 with TRBJ2-7; a weak D match, TRBD1 (6 bases). Trimming shortened V by 3 bases and J by 6 bases, and 9 bases separated the two germline ends. Germline V lookup: CDR1 SEHNR, CDR2 FQNEAQ (reference sequence). CDR3 length equals 12 residues. The CDR3 DNA sequence: TGTGCCAGCAGCTTGGGACATTCCGAGCAGTACTTC. Encoded protein: CASSLGHSEQYF.

The chain has TRBV3-1 (or the pseudogene TRBV3-2) and TRBJ1-1; 9 positions agree with TRBD1. V was clipped by 3 bases and J by 3 bases; unmatched bases: 5. Germline CDR1 reads LGHDT; CDR2 reads YNNKEL (reference sequence). The CDR3 length is 15 residues. DNA for the CDR3: TGTGCCAGCAGCCACCGGGGACAGGGCGACACTGAAGCTTTCTTT. Its translation is CASSHRGQGDTEAFF.

The chain employs TRBV14 and TRBJ1-2; unclear D gene. The ends were cut back, 0 bases at V and 0 bases at J, with 11 bases in the middle. This CDR3 comprises 16 residues. In germline, CDR1 is SGHDN, CDR2 FVKESK. CDR3 nucleotides: TGTGCCAGCAGCCAAGAAGTACCGCACGCTAACTATGGCTACACCTTC. This codes for CASSQEVPHANYGYTF. The variable domain in full, with the rest retrieved from reference TRBV14 and TRBJ1-2, is EAGVTQFPSHSVIEKGQTVTLRCDPISGHDNLYWYRRVMGKEIKFLLHFVKESKQDESGMPNNRFLAERTGGTYSTLKVQPAELEDSGVYFCASSQEVPHANYGYTFGSGTRLTVV.

The J gene is TRBJ1-5, the V gene TRBV2; 9 nucleotides match TRBD1. The CDR3 has 14 amino acids. Per germline, CDR1 SNHLY and CDR2 FYNNEI. J lost 7 bases, V lost 6 bases, and 7 bases had no gene match. CDR3 amino acids: CASSVGTGWQPQHF. CDR3 coding DNA: TGTGCCAGCAGCGTCGGGACAGGGTGGCAGCCCCAGCATTTT.

V gene TRBV7-2 combines with J gene TRBJ1-5, with 7 positions matching TRBD1. The CDR3 extends over 16 amino acids. Unmatched junction bases numbered 8, after V lost 6 bases and J lost 0 bases. In germline, CDR1 is SGHTA, CDR2 FQGNSA. The CDR3 protein is CASSRGQTDSNQPQHF. The CDR3 DNA follows: TGTGCCAGCAGTCGGGGACAGACCGATAGCAATCAGCCCCAGCATTTT.

The chain employs TRBV29-1 and TRBJ1-1; possibly TRBD1 for D (5 bases). The CDR3 extends over 14 amino acids. Germline CDR1 reads SQVTM; CDR2 reads ANQGSEA. Trimming stripped 4 bases from V and 8 bases from J, with 20 bases between. Here the CDR3 reads CSVGRSGASGEAFF. The CDR3 region has the DNA TGCAGCGTTGGTAGATCCGGGGCCTCAGGGGAAGCTTTCTTT. Using reference TRBV29-1 and TRBJ1-1 for the parts outside the CDR3, the full variable domain is SAVISQKPSRDICQRGTSLTIQCQVDSQVTMMFWYRQQPGQSLTLIATANQGSEATYESGFVIDKFPISRPNLTFSTLTVSNMSPEDSSIYLCSVGRSGASGEAFFGQGTRLTVV.

The rearrangement joins TRBV6-5 to TRBJ2-7; D is tentatively TRBD1 or TRBD2 (5 bases each). Germline V lookup: CDR1 MNHEY, CDR2 SVGAGI. V was cut by 7 bases and J by 0 bases, with 13 bases left in between. The CDR3 consists of 14 residues. CDR3 sequence (DNA): TGTGCCAGCACTGCCGGGACGTTCTCCTACGAGCAGTACTTC. This gives the protein CASTAGTFSYEQYF.

This clone was seen a single time. The CDR3: CASSLDSDFYGYTF. The CDR3 region has the DNA TGTGCCAGCAGCTTAGATTCGGATTTCTATGGCTACACCTTC. This chain uses TRBV7-2 with TRBJ1-2; D uncertain. The germline V and J ends were trimmed by 1 base and 4 bases, with 10 bases remaining between them. CDR3 length equals 14 residues. Germline V gene data show CDR1 as SGHTA and CDR2 as FQGNSA.

V is TRBV6-5 and J is TRBJ1-1, with a possible D match to TRBD1 (6 bases). The CDR3 loop spans 15 amino acids. V shed 4 bases and J shed 2 bases, with 14 bases lying between them. Germline CDR1 reads MNHEY; CDR2 reads SVGAGI. The DNA for the CDR3 is TGTGCCAGCAGTTTATCAGGACAGCCTAACACTGAAGCTTTCTTT. It is translated as CASSLSGQPNTEAFF.

This chain links TRBV9 with TRBJ2-7; 7 nucleotides match TRBD1. The CDR3 spans 15 residues. V shed 0 bases, J shed 2 bases, and the junction held 5 bases outside the gene matches. Germline CDR1 reads SGDLS; CDR2 reads YYNGEE. DNA for the CDR3: TGTGCCAGCAGCGTAGGAGGGACAGAGACCTACGAGCAGTACTTC. Translated, it gives CASSVGGTETYEQYF.

The rearrangement links TRBV7-9 to TRBJ1-1; 9 bases match TRBD1. Germline CDR1 SEHNR, CDR2 FQNEAQ (reference sequence). This CDR3 has 13 residues. V shed 4 bases and J 6 bases; nucleotides not matched to a gene: 3. The CDR3 here is CASSWGQGPEAFF. The CDR3 DNA reads as TGTGCCAGCAGCTGGGGACAGGGCCCTGAAGCTTTCTTT. Variable domain in full (rest from reference TRBV7-9 and TRBJ1-1): DTGVSQNPRHKITKRGQNVTFRCDPISEHNRLYWYRQTLGQGPEFLTYFQNEAQLEKSRLLSDRFSAERPKGSFSTLEIQRTEQGDSAMYLCASSWGQGPEAFFGQGTRLTVV.

The chain couples TRBV23-1 to TRBJ1-5; D remains unclear. TRBV23-1 is given ORF status, its function remaining uncertain. The V and J ends lost 3 bases and 6 bases respectively, with 12 bases between them. The CDR3 runs 14 residues. The CDR3 DNA follows: TGCGCCAGCAGTCATCGACTTCCGGGTCAGCCCCAGCATTTT. As protein: CASSHRLPGQPQHF.

V gene TRBV7-6 combines with J gene TRBJ2-7; perhaps TRBD1 as D (5 bases). Germline V gene data show CDR1 as SGHVS and CDR2 as FNYEAQ. The V gene lost 3 bases and the J gene lost 7 bases, with 22 bases spanning the gap. The CDR3 has 16 amino acids. CDR3 in DNA: TGTGCCAGCAGCTTGTCTGAGGACACACCTTCCGAAGAGCAGTACTTC. Translating gives CASSLSEDTPSEEQYF.

This chain links TRBV20-1 with TRBJ2-5; 10 nucleotides align to TRBD2. Trimming cost V 3 bases and J 5 bases; bases outside gene matches: 9. There are 15 residues in the CDR3. Germline V lookup: CDR1 DFQATT, CDR2 SNEGSKA (reference sequence). The CDR3 coding sequence is TGCAGTGCTAGTGTAAGCGGGGGGGCCATGGAGACCCAGTACTTC. Translating gives CSASVSGGAMETQYF.

This chain links TRBV5-4 with TRBJ1-1; 8 nucleotides agree with TRBD1. Germline V lookup: CDR1 SGHNT, CDR2 YYREEE (reference sequence). The CDR3 spans 13 residues. Trimming at V came to 4 bases and at J to 4 bases, leaving 3 bases not matched to a gene. CDR3 region: CASSRTGFTEAFF. The CDR3 DNA sequence: TGTGCCAGCAGCCGGACAGGGTTCACTGAAGCTTTCTTT.

The chain is built from TRBV6-6 and TRBJ1-6, with D hard to call. The germline CDR1 and CDR2 sequences are MNHNY and SVGAGI (reference sequence). The CDR3 runs 16 residues. V lost 4 bases to trimming and J lost 0 bases, with 10 bases between them. CDR3 amino acids: CASSSPESSYNSPLHF. The CDR3 DNA is TGTGCCAGCAGTTCCCCTGAGAGCTCCTATAATTCACCCCTCCACTTT.

This sequence joins TRBV4-2 and TRBJ2-3; D is ambiguous. CDR3 length equals 13 residues. Trimming stripped 2 bases from V and 2 bases from J, with 5 bases between. Germline CDR1 LGHNA, CDR2 YNFKEQ. The CDR3 nucleotides are TGTGCCAGCAGCCAATTAGACACAGATACGCAGTATTTT. It encodes CASSQLDTDTQYF.

J is TRBJ1-1 and V is TRBV5-6, with D possibly being TRBD1 (6 bases). The V and J ends lost 4 bases and 0 bases respectively, with 10 bases between them. The CDR3 has 14 residues. Germline CDR1 reads SGHDT; CDR2 reads YYEEEE. In DNA, the CDR3 is TGTGCCAGCAGCCGGACAGCCTTGAACACTGAAGCTTTCTTT. As protein: CASSRTALNTEAFF.

On this clone: Other DNA sequences in this sample translate to the same CDR3. The chain joins TRBV3-1 (or the pseudogene TRBV3-2) to TRBJ1-1; D not resolved. This CDR3 comprises 15 residues. Trimming stripped 1 base from V and 3 bases from J, with 12 bases between. The germline V gene encodes CDR1 LGHDT and CDR2 YNNKEL (reference sequence). CDR3 DNA: TGTGCCAGCAGCCAAGCTCTGGGAAGGGACACTGAAGCTTTCTTT. Its protein is CASSQALGRDTEAFF.

The chain joins TRBV21-1 to TRBJ1-3; the table's TRBD1 call for D was not verified on the DNA. TRBV21-1 is noted as a pseudogene. CDR3 size: 15 residues. CDR3 region: CASSKGTGGGNTIYF. In DNA, the CDR3 is TGTGCCAGCAGCAAAGGGACAGGGGGTGGAAACACCATATATTTT.